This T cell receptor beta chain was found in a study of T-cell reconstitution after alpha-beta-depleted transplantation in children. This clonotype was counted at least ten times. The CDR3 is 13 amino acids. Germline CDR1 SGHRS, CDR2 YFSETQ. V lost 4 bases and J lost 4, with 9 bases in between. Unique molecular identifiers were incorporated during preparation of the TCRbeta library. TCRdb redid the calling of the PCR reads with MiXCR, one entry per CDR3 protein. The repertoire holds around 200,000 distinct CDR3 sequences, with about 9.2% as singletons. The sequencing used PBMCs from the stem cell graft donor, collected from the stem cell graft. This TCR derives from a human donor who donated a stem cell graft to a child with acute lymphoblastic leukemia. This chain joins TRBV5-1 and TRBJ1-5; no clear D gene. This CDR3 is CASSTNLNQPQHF. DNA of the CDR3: TGCGCCAGCAGCACAAATTTAAATCAGCCCCAGCATTTT.